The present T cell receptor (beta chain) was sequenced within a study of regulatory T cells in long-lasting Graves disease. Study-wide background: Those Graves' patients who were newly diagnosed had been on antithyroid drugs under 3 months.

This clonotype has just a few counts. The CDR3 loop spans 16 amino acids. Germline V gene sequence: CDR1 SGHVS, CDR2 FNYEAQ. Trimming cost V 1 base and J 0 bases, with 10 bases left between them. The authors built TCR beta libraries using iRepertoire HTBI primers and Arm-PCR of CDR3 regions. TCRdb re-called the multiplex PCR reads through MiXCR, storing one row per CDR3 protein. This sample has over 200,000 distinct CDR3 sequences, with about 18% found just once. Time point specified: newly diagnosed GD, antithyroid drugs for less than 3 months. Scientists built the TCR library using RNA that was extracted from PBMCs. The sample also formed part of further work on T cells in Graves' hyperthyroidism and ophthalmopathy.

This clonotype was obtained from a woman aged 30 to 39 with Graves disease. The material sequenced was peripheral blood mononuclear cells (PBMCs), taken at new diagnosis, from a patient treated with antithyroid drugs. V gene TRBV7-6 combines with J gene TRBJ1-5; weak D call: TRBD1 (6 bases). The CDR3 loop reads CASSLEPGDSNQPQHF. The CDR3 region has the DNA TGTGCCAGCAGCTTAGAGCCAGGGGATAGCAATCAGCCCCAGCATTTT.